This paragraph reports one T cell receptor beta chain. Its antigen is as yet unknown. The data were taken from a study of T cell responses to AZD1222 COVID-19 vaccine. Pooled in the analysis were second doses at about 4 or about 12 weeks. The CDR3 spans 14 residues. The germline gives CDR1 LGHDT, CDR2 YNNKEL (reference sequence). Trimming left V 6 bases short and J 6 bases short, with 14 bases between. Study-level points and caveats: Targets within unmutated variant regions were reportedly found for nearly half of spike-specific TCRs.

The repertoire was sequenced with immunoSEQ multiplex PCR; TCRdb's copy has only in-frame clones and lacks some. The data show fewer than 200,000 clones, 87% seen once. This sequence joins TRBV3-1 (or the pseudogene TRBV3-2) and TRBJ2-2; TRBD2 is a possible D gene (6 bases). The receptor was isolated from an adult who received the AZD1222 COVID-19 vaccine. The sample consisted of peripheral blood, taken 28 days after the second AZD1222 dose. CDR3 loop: CASSLRLVPGELFF. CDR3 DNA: TGTGCCAGCAGTCTCAGACTAGTCCCCGGGGAGCTGTTTTTT.